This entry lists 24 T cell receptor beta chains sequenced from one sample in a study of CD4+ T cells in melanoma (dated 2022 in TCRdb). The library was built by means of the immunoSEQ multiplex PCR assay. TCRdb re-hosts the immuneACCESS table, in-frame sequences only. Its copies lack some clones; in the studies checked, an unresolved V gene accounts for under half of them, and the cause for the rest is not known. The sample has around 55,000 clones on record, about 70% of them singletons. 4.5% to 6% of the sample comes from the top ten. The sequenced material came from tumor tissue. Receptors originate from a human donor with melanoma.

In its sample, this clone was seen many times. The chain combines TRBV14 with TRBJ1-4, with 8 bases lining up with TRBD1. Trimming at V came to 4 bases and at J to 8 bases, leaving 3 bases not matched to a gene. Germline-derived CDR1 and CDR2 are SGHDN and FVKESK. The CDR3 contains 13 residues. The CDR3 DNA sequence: TGTGCCAGCAGCCGAGCAGGGGGCGAAAAACTGTTTTTT. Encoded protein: CASSRAGGEKLFF.

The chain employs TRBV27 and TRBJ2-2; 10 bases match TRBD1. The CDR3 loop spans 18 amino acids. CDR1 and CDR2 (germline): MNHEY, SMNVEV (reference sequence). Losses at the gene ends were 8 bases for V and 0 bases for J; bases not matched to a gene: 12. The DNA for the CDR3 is TGTGCCAGCCACCTTGGGACAGGGGTTTTTCCGAACACCGGGGAGCTGTTTTTT. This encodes CASHLGTGVFPNTGELFF.

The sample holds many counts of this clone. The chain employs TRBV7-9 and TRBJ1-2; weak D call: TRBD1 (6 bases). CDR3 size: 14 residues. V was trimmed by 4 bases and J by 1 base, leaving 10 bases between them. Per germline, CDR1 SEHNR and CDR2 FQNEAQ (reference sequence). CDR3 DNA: TGTGCCAGCAGCTCCGGGACAATTAACTATGGCTACACCTTC. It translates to CASSSGTINYGYTF.

CDR3 region: CASSRDRGDGNTIYF. CDR3 sequence (DNA): TGTGCCAGCAGCCGCGACAGGGGCGACGGAAACACCATATATTTT. The chain has TRBV7-6 and TRBJ1-3; the match to TRBD1 covers 8 bases. With V trimmed by 5 bases and J by 4 bases, 7 bases remained unmatched. The CDR3 consists of 15 residues. Germline CDR1 and CDR2: SGHVS and FNYEAQ.

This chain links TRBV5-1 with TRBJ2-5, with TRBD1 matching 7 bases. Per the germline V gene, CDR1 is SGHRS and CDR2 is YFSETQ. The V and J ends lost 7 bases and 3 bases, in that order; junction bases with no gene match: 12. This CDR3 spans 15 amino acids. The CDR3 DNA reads TGCGCCAGCGCCCACCCAACCGGGACAGAAGAGACCCAGTACTTC. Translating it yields CASAHPTGTEETQYF.

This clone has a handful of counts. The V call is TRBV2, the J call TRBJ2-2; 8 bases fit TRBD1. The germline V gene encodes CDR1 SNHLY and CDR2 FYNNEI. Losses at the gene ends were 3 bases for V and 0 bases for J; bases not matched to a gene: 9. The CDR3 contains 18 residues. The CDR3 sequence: CASSDGEDRETNTGELFF. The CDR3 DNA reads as TGTGCCAGCAGTGATGGAGAGGACAGGGAAACGAACACCGGGGAGCTGTTTTTT.

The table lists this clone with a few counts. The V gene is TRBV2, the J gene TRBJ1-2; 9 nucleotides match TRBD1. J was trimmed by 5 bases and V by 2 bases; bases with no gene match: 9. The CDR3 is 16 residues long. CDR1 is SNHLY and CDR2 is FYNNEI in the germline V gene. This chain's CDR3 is CASSEIGSGTGYGYTF. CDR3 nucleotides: TGTGCCAGCAGTGAAATCGGATCCGGGACAGGGTATGGCTACACCTTC.

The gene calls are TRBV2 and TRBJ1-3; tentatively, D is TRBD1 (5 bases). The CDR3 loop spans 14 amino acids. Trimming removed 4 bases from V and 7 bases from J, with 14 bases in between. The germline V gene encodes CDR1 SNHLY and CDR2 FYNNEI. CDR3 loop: CASSAAGLGNTIYF. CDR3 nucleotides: TGTGCCAGCAGTGCTGCAGGGCTCGGGAACACCATATATTTT.

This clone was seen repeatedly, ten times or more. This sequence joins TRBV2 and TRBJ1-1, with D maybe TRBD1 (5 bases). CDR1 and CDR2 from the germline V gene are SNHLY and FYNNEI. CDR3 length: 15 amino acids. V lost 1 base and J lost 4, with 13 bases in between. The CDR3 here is CASSEVKGSITEAFF. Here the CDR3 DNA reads TGTGCCAGCAGTGAAGTGAAGGGGTCGATCACTGAAGCTTTCTTT.

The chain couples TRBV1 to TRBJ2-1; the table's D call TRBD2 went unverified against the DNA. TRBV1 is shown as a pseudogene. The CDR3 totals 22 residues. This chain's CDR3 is CTSSIGGGGGLAGSAPYNEQFF. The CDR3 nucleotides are TGCACCAGCAGCATCGGTGGGGGCGGGGGACTAGCGGGTTCTGCCCCATACAATGAGCAGTTCTTC.

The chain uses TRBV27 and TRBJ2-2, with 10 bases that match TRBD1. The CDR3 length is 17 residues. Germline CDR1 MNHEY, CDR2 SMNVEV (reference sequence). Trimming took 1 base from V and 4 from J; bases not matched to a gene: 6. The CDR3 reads CASSLLRTGGRTGELFF. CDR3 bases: TGTGCCAGCAGTTTATTGAGGACAGGGGGGCGCACCGGGGAGCTGTTTTTT.

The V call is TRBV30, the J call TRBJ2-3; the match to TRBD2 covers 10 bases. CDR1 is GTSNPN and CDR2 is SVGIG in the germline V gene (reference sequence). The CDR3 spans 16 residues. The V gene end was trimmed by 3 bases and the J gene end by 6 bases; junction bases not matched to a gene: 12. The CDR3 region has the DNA TGTGCCTGGAGCCGCGGGAGCGGGGGGGCCGAGGATACGCAGTATTTT. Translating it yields CAWSRGSGGAEDTQYF.

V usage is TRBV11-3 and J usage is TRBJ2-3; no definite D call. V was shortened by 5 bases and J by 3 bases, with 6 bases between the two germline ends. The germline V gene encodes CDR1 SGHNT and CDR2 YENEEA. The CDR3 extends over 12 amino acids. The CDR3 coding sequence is TGTGCCAGCAGCGAAAATACAGATACGCAGTATTTT. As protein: CASSENTDTQYF.

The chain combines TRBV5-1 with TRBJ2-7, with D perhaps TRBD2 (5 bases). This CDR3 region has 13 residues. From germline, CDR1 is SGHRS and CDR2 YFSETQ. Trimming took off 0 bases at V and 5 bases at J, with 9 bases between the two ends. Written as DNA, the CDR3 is TGCGCCAGCAGCTTGGAGCGAGGGCACGAGCAGTACTTC. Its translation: CASSLERGHEQYF.

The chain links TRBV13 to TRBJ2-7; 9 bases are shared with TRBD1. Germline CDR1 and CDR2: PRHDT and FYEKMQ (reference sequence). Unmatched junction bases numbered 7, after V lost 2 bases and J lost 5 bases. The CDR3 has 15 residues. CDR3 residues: CASSLPRTGDHEQYF. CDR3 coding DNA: TGTGCCAGCAGCTTACCCCGGACAGGGGACCACGAGCAGTACTTC. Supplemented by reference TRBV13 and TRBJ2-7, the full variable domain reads AAGVIQSPRHLIKEKRETATLKCYPIPRHDTVYWYQQGPGQDPQFLISFYEKMQSDKGSIPDRFSAQQFSDYHSELNMSSLELGDSALYFCASSLPRTGDHEQYFGPGTRLTVT.

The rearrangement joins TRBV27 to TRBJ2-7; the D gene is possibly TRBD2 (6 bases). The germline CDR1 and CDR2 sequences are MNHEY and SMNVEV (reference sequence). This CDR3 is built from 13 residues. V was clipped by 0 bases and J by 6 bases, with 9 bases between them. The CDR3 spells CASSLSAGLEQYF. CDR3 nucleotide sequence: TGTGCCAGCAGTTTATCGGCGGGGCTCGAGCAGTACTTC.

CDR3 protein: CSVRSVYGYTF. Written as DNA, the CDR3 is TGCAGCGTGAGGTCTGTCTATGGCTACACCTTC. The rearrangement joins TRBV29-1 to TRBJ1-2, with D uncertain. The ends were cut back, 6 bases at V and 4 bases at J, with 9 bases in the middle. This CDR3 is 11 amino acids long. CDR1 SQVTM and CDR2 ANQGSEA come from the germline V gene.

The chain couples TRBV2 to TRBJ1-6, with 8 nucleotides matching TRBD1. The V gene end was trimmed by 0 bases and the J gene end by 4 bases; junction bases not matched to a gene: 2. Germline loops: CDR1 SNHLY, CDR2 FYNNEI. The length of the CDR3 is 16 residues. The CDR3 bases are TGTGCCAGCAGTGAAGCGACAGGGGCTTATAATTCACCCCTCCACTTT. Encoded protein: CASSEATGAYNSPLHF.

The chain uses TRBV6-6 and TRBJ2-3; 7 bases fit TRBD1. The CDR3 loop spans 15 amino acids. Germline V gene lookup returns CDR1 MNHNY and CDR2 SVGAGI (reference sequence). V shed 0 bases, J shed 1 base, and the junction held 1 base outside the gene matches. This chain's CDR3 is CASSYSGQGTDTQYF. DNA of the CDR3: TGTGCCAGCAGTTACTCTGGACAGGGCACAGATACGCAGTATTTT.

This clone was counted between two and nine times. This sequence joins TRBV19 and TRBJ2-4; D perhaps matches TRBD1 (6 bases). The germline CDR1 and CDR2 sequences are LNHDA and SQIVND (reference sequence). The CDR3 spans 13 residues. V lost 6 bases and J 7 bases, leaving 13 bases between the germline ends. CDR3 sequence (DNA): TGTGCCAGTAGCCCTGGGACATCGAACATTCAGTACTTC. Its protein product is CASSPGTSNIQYF.

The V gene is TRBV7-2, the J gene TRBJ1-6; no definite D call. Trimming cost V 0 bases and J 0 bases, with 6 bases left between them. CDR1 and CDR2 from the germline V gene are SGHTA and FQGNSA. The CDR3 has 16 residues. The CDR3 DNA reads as TGTGCCAGCAGCTTAGCGTATGGCTCCTATAATTCACCCCTCCACTTT. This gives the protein CASSLAYGSYNSPLHF.

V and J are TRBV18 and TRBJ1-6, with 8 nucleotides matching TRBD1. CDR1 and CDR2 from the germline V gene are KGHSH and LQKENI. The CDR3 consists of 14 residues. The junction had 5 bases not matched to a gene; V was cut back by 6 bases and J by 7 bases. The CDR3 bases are TGTGCCAGCTCCGCAACAGGGGGAAATTCACCCCTCCACTTT. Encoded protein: CASSATGGNSPLHF.

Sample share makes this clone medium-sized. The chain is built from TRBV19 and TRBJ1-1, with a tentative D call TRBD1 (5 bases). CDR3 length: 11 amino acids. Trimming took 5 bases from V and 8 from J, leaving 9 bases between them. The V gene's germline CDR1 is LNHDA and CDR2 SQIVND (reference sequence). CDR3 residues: CASSVAGEAFF. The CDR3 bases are TGTGCCAGTAGTGTTGCAGGGGAAGCTTTCTTT.

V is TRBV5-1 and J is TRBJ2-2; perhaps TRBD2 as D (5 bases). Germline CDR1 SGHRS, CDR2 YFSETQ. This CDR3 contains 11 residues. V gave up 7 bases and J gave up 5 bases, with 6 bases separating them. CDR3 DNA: TGCGCCAGCGGGAGTACCGGGGAGCTGTTTTTT. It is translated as CASGSTGELFF.